The rows below give T cell receptor beta chains drawn from one sample of a study of blood T cell repertoires in COVID-19. Some clones are missing from TCRdb's copy, which holds only in-frame ones; the method was immunoSEQ multiplex PCR. This repertoire shows 200,000 to 300,000 clones, 84% found once; its top ten account for about 9.1%. Sequenced material: peripheral blood. These receptors came from a human donor in a cohort sampled during active COVID-19. Both conserved end residues are part of each CDR3. Fields, in order: J gene, V gene, CDR3 protein.

j_call: TRBJ2-7; v_call: TRBV6-6; cdr3_aa: CASSRLAGIGSYEQYF
j_call: TRBJ1-6; v_call: TRBV7-2; cdr3_aa: CASSLDSRVASPLHF
j_call: TRBJ2-1; v_call: TRBV6-5; cdr3_aa: CASTAGGRTNEQFF
j_call: TRBJ1-2; v_call: TRBV2; cdr3_aa: CASSDYRGQGTAGYTF
j_call: TRBJ2-2; v_call: TRBV11-2; cdr3_aa: CASSLISGNTGELFF
j_call: TRBJ2-1; v_call: TRBV4-3; cdr3_aa: CASSQEIGLAGYNEQFF
j_call: TRBJ2-1; v_call: TRBV30; cdr3_aa: CAWKFGVSVNEQFF
j_call: TRBJ2-7; v_call: TRBV7-8; cdr3_aa: CASAGGRSLYEQYF
j_call: TRBJ2-7; v_call: TRBV12-3/TRBV12-4; cdr3_aa: CASSSDSYEQYF
j_call: TRBJ1-2; v_call: TRBV5-1; cdr3_aa: CASSPWTGGSYGYTF
j_call: TRBJ1-3; v_call: TRBV30; cdr3_aa: CAWHTRQGMGNTIYF
j_call: TRBJ2-7; v_call: TRBV19; cdr3_aa: CASSLLAGGIAEQYF